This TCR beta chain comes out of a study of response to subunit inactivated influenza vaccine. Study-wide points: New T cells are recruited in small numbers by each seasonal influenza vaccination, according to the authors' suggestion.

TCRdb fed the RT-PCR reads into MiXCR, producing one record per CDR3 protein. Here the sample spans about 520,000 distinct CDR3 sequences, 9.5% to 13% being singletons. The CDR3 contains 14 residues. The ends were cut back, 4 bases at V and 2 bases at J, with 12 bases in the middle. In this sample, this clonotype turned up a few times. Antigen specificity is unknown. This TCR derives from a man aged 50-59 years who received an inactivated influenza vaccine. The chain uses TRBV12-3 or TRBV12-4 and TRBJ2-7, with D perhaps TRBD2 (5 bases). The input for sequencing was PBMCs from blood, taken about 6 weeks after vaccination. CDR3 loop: CASSYEGTTYEQYF. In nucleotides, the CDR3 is TGTGCCAGCAGTTACGAGGGAACGACCTACGAGCAGTACTTC.